This T cell receptor beta chain appears in the sequencing data of a study of CD8 T cells in ankylosing spondylitis. Findings and limits, study-wide: Reports say disease-linked clones showed up significantly more in matched ankylosing spondylitis synovial fluid. Apparently characteristic of ankylosing spondylitis blood was a TCR beta motif (roughly eight highly homologous variants). Prior literature has documented some motif variants in synovial fluid and blood from reactive arthritis.

With regard to this clonotype: Its antigen is not identified.

The CDR3 sequence is 17 residues long. V shed 5 bases and J 4 bases; nucleotides not matched to a gene: 12. Germline CDR1 is MGHDK and CDR2 is SYGVNS. MiXCR, run by TCRdb on the 5' RACE reads, gives a single entry per CDR3 protein. The sample lists about 840,000 distinct CDR3 sequences, approximately 12% occurring once. Source material: blood, either unsorted or a sorted T cell fraction (not recorded which). This TCR was recovered from a male donor with ankylosing spondylitis. The J gene is TRBJ2-5, the V gene TRBV25-1, with TRBD2 identical over 11 bases. CDR3 DNA: TGTGCCAGCAGTTACCTAGCGGGAGGTAGGGTAAGAGAGACCCAGTACTTC. Protein product: CASSYLAGGRVRETQYF.